This T cell receptor beta chain was captured in a study of T cells in women clearing cervical HPV infection. The ends lost 2 bases at V and 0 bases at J; junction bases unmatched: 3. The CDR3 runs to 15 residues. The V gene's germline CDR1 is SGHRS and CDR2 YFSETQ. For this clone: The observed sequence ends 3 residues before the CDR3 terminus, with the missing tail filled in from the germline J gene.

Data came from immunoSEQ multiplex PCR; TCRdb stores just in-frame clones and leaves some out. The specimen's table records approximately 35,000 clones. The sequencing sample was made of blood buffy coat. The TCR was taken from a woman aged 18 to 75 with a cervical HPV16 infection that either progressed to CIN3+ or cleared (not recorded which). V usage is TRBV5-1 and J usage is TRBJ2-3, with 7 positions matching TRBD2. The CDR3 loop reads CASSLNSGSTDTQYF. Incomplete CDR3 DNA: TGCGCCAGCAGCTTAAATAGCGGGAGCACAGATACG.